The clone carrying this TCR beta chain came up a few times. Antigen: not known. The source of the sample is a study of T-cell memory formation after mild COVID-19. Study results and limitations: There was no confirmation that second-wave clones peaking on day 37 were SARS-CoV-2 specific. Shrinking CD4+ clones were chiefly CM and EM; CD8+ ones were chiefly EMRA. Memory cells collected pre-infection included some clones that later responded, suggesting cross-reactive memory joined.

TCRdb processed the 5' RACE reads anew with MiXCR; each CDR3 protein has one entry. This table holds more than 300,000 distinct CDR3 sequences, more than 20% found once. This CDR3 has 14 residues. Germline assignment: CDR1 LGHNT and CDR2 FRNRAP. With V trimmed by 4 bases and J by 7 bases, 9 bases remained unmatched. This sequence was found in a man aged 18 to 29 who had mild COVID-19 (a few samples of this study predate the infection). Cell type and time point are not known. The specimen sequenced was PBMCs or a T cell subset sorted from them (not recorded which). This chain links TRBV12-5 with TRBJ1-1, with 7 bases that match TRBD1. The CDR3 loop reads CASGSRGARDEAFF. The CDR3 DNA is TGTGCTAGTGGTTCCAGGGGGGCCCGGGATGAAGCTTTCTTT.